A single sample gave rise to the 17 T cell receptor beta chains below, sequenced in a study of T cell responses to AZD1222 COVID-19 vaccine. Profiling relied on immunoSEQ multiplex PCR, and the TCRdb table lists in-frame clones only, not all of them. In the table there are under 150,000 clones, roughly 90% of which are singletons. The sample in question was peripheral blood, obtained 28 days after the second AZD1222 dose. The receptors here all came from an adult who received the AZD1222 COVID-19 vaccine.

The V gene is TRBV7-2, the J gene TRBJ2-1; D is undetermined. The CDR3 has 15 residues. From germline, CDR1 is SGHTA and CDR2 FQGNSA. V dropped 1 base and J dropped 3 bases, with 10 bases sitting between them. CDR3: CASSLEGSYYNEQFF. The CDR3 nucleotides are TGTGCCAGCAGCTTAGAGGGTAGCTACTACAATGAGCAGTTCTTC.

The chain employs TRBV6-5 and TRBJ1-2, with D tentatively TRBD1 (5 bases). Trimming left V 8 bases short and J 1 base short, with 14 bases between. The CDR3 consists of 14 residues. Looked up from germline, CDR1 is MNHEY and CDR2 is SVGAGI. DNA of the CDR3: TGTGCCAGCCTTCCGGGGCTCGGTAACTATGGCTACACCTTC. Translation gives CASLPGLGNYGYTF.

The rearrangement joins TRBV5-1 to TRBJ2-2, with D hard to call. V lost 1 base and J lost 0, with 7 bases in between. From germline, CDR1 is SGHRS and CDR2 YFSETQ. This CDR3 has 15 residues. The CDR3, as DNA: TGCGCCAGCAGCTTGAGGGTTTCGAACACCGGGGAGCTGTTTTTT. It specifies CASSLRVSNTGELFF.

This chain joins TRBV5-8 and TRBJ1-5, with D hard to call. Trimming removed 6 bases at V and 6 bases at J, with 19 bases between. The CDR3 length is 15 residues. Per the germline V gene, CDR1 is SGHTS and CDR2 is YDEGEE. CDR3 in DNA: TGTGCCAGCACCGCCCTCCGGGGAGTTGGTCAGCCCCAGCATTTT. Its translation: CASTALRGVGQPQHF.

The CDR3 region is CAISGQAEQYF. The CDR3 DNA is TGTGCCATCAGTGGTCAGGCCGAGCAGTACTTC. This chain connects TRBV10-3 to TRBJ2-7; the D is unclear. Trimming left V 4 bases short and J 6 bases short, with 7 bases between. The CDR3 is 11 residues long. The germline gives CDR1 ENHRY, CDR2 SYGVKD.

The gene calls are TRBV28 and TRBJ2-7; D could derive from TRBD1 or TRBD2 (5 bases each). This CDR3 has 15 amino acids. V was clipped by 5 bases and J by 6 bases, with 20 bases between them. The germline CDR1 and CDR2 sequences are MDHEN and SYDVKM. In DNA form, the CDR3 reads TGTGCCAGCAGTCAACCGGGACCTAAAAACCGCGAGCAGTACTTC. It codes for CASSQPGPKNREQYF.

This clone showed up just a few times. This rearrangement joins TRBV6-6 to TRBJ2-7; 8 bases line up with TRBD1. After removal of 5 bases from V and 0 bases from J, the junction contained 12 bases not matched to a gene. The CDR3 loop spans 17 amino acids. Looked up from germline, CDR1 is MNHNY and CDR2 is SVGAGI (reference sequence). The CDR3 reads CASSRRTGYQSSYEQYF. CDR3 in DNA: TGTGCCAGCAGTCGGCGGACAGGGTATCAGAGCTCCTACGAGCAGTACTTC.

This chain joins TRBV2 and TRBJ2-3, with TRBD2 matching 11 bases. Germline V gives CDR1 SNHLY, CDR2 FYNNEI. The CDR3 runs to 19 residues. J gave up 0 bases and V 6 bases, and 14 bases lay outside the gene matches. In DNA, the CDR3 is TGTGCCAGCAGCCCAAACCCTAGCGGGGGGCAAGTAAGCACAGATACGCAGTATTTT. Translated, it gives CASSPNPSGGQVSTDTQYF.

The genes are TRBV5-1 and TRBJ2-6; no definite D call. Germline V gene lookup returns CDR1 SGHRS and CDR2 YFSETQ. V was shortened by 4 bases and J by 0 bases, with 8 bases between the two germline ends. This CDR3 is 15 amino acids long. CDR3 in amino acids: CASSGVSSGANVLTF. The CDR3 DNA reads as TGCGCCAGCAGCGGCGTTAGCTCTGGGGCCAACGTCCTGACTTTC.

The chain combines TRBV19 with TRBJ1-2; D perhaps matches TRBD1 (6 bases). The germline CDR1 and CDR2 sequences are LNHDA and SQIVND (reference sequence). This CDR3 has 16 amino acids. V was pared by 7 bases and J by 4 bases, with 22 bases between. The CDR3: CASTPTGSGQSYGYTF. The CDR3 nucleotides read TGTGCCAGTACCCCCACCGGTTCTGGACAGAGCTATGGCTACACCTTC. Filled out from reference TRBV19 and TRBJ1-2, the complete variable domain reads DGGITQSPKYLFRKEGQNVTLSCEQNLNHDAMYWYRQDPGQGLRLIYYSQIVNDFQKGDIAEGYSVSREKKESFPLTVTSAQKNPTAFYLCASTPTGSGQSYGYTFGSGTRLTVV.

The chain is built from TRBV10-2 and TRBJ1-4, with 9 positions matching TRBD1. CDR1 is WSHSY and CDR2 is SAAADI in the germline V gene. V was clipped by 10 bases and J by 3 bases; unmatched bases: 6. This CDR3 region has 14 residues. Here the CDR3 reads CATRGDRANEKLFF. CDR3 nucleotide sequence: TGCGCCACTCGAGGGGACAGGGCTAATGAAAAACTGTTTTTT.

This chain connects TRBV25-1 to TRBJ1-6; possible D gene TRBD1, 5 bases. Trimming cost V 10 bases and J 3 bases, with 13 bases left between them. The CDR3 is 14 amino acids. Germline lookup yields CDR1 MGHDK and CDR2 SYGVNS. The CDR3 DNA reads as TGTGCCACCGCGATGGGGGGCTATAATTCACCCCTCCACTTT. This translates into CATAMGGYNSPLHF. Full variable domain (outside the CDR3, taken from reference TRBV25-1 and TRBJ1-6): EADIYQTPRYLVIGTGKKITLECSQTMGHDKMYWYQQDPGMELHLIHYSYGVNSTEKGDLSSESTVSRIRTEHFPLTLESARPSHTSQYLCATAMGGYNSPLHFGNGTRLTVT.

The genes are TRBV6-5 and TRBJ2-1, with D perhaps assigned TRBD1 or TRBD2 (5 bases each). The CDR3 is made up of 15 amino acids. The germline V gene has CDR1 MNHEY and CDR2 SVGAGI. V shed 6 bases and J shed 0 bases, with 12 bases lying between them. The CDR3 spells CASRAPGSSYNEQFF. The CDR3 region has the DNA TGTGCCAGCAGGGCCCCAGGGAGCTCCTACAATGAGCAGTTCTTC.

This sequence joins TRBV13 and TRBJ1-3; possibly TRBD1 for D (5 bases). The CDR3 has 14 amino acids. Trimming removed 5 bases from V and 1 base from J, with 9 bases in between. The germline V gene has CDR1 PRHDT and CDR2 FYEKMQ (reference sequence). CDR3 in DNA: TGTGCCAGCAGCGCGAGGACATCTGGAAACACCATATATTTT. Protein product: CASSARTSGNTIYF.

This clone occurred a few times. The rearrangement uses TRBV7-3 and TRBJ2-7; TRBD2 might be the D (7 bases). In germline, CDR1 is SGHTA, CDR2 FQGTGA. The CDR3 is 15 amino acids. V lost 2 bases, J lost 3 bases, and 14 bases lay in between. The CDR3 protein is CASSLQAGAIYEQYF. In DNA, the CDR3 is TGTGCCAGCAGCTTACAGGCGGGGGCGATCTACGAGCAGTACTTC.

Worth noting for this clone: Other DNA sequences from this sample encode an identical CDR3 as well. This rearrangement joins TRBV28 to TRBJ1-5; the D gene is possibly TRBD1 (6 bases). The CDR3 sequence is 14 residues long. Trimming shortened V by 2 bases and J by 4 bases, and 9 bases separated the two germline ends. Germline V CDR1 and CDR2: MDHEN, SYDVKM. The CDR3 DNA is TGTGCCAGCAGTTTAGGGGGCAGTAATCAGCCCCAGCATTTT. It yields the protein CASSLGGSNQPQHF.

This chain connects TRBV19 to TRBJ2-1, with 8 nucleotides matching TRBD2. With 7 bases clipped from V and 8 bases from J, the junction kept 10 bases outside the gene matches. The CDR3 runs to 14 residues. CDR1 and CDR2 (germline): LNHDA, SQIVND (reference sequence). As DNA, the CDR3 is TGTGCCAGTACGTTGAGCGGGAGAAGCGATGAGCAGTTCTTC. Its protein is CASTLSGRSDEQFF.